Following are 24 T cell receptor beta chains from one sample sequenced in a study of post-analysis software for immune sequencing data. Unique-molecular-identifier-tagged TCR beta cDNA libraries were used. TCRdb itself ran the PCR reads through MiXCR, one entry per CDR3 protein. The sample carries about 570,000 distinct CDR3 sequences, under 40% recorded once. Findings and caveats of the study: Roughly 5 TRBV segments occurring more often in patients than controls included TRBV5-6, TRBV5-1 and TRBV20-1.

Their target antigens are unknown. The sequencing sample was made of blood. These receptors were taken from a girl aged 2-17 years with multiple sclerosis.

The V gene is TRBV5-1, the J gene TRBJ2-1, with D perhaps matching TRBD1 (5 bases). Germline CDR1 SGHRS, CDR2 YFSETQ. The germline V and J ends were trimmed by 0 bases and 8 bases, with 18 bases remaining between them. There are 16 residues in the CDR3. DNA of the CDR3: TGCGCCAGCAGCTTGGGGGGCAGGGTCAAAGACGATGAGCAGTTCTTC. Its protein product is CASSLGGRVKDDEQFF. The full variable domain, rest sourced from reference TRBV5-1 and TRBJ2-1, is KAGVTQTPRYLIKTRGQQVTLSCSPISGHRSVSWYQQTPGQGLQFLFEYFSETQRNKGNFPGRFSGRQFSNSRSEMNVSTLELGDSALYLCASSLGGRVKDDEQFFGPGTRLTVL.

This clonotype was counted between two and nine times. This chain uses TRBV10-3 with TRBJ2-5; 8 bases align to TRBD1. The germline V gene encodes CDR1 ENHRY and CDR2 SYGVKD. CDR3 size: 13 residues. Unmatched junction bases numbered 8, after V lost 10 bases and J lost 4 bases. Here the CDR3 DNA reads TGTGCCAGCGAGTCAGGGGGCGGAGAGACCCAGTACTTC. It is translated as CASESGGGETQYF.

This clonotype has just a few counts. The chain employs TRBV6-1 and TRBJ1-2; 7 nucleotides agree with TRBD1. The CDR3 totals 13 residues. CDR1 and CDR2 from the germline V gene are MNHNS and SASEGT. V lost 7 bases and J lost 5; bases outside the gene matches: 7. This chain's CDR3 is CASNKGQIYGYTF. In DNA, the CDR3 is TGTGCCAGCAACAAGGGACAGATTTATGGCTACACCTTC.

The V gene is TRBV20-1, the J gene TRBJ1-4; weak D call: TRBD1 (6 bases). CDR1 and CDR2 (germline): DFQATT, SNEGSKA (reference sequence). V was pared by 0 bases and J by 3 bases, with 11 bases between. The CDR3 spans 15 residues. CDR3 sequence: CSAREWGGPNEKLFF. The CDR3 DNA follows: TGCAGTGCTAGAGAGTGGGGGGGCCCTAATGAAAAACTGTTTTTT.

CDR3 sequence: CATRQGAFYEQYF. The CDR3, as DNA: TGTGCCACCCGACAGGGGGCTTTTTACGAGCAGTACTTC. The rearrangement uses TRBV15 and TRBJ2-7; TRBD1 matches at 10 bases. CDR1 and CDR2 from the germline V gene are LNHNV and YYDKDF (reference sequence). J was trimmed by 4 bases and V by 8 bases; bases with no gene match: 5. CDR3 length equals 13 residues.

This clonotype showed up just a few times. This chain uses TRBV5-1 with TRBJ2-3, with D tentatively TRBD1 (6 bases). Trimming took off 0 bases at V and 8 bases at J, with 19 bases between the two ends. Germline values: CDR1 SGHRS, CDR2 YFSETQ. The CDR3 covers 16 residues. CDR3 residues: CASSLGRLTTQGTQYF. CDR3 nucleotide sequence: TGCGCCAGCAGCTTGGGCAGGCTCACCACACAGGGTACGCAGTATTTT.

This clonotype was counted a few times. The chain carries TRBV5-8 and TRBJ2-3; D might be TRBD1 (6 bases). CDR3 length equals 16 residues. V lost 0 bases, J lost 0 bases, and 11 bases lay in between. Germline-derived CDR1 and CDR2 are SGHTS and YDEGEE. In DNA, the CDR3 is TGTGCCAGCAGCTTGGTAGCAGGGGCTAGCACAGATACGCAGTATTTT. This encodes CASSLVAGASTDTQYF.

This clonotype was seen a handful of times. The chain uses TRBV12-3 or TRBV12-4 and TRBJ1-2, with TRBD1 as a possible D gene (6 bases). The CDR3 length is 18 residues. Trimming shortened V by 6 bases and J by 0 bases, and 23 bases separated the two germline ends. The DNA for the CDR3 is TGTGCCAGCAGCAATCCTGGGGCGACAGGAGACACTAACTATGGCTACACCTTC. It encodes CASSNPGATGDTNYGYTF.

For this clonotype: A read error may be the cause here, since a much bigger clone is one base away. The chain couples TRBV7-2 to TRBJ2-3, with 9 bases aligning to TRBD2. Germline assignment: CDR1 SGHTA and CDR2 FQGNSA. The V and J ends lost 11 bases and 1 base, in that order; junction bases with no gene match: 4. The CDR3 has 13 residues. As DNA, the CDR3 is TGTGCCGCGAAGCGGGGGGGCACAGATACGCAGTATTTT. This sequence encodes CAAKRGGTDTQYF.

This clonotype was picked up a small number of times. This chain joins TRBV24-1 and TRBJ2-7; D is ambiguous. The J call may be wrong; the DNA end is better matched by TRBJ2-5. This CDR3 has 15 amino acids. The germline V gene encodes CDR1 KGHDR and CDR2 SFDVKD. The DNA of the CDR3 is TGTGCCACCAGTGACCCGACCATGGGCGGAGAGACCCAGTACTTC. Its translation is CATSDPTMGGETQYF.

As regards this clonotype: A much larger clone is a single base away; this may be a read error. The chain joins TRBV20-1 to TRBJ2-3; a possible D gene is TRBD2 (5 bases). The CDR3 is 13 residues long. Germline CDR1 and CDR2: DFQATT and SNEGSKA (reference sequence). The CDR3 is CSARTRETDTRYF. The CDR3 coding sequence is TGCAGTGCTAGAACCCGGGAAACAGATACGCGGTATTTT.

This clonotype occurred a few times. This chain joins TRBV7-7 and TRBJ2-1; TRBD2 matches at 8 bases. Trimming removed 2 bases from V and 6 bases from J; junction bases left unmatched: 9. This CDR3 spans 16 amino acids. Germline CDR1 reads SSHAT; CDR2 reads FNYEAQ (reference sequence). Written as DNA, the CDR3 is TGTGCCAGCAGCTTATCGGGGACTAGTATCATCAATGAGCAGTTCTTC. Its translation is CASSLSGTSIINEQFF.

The CDR3 DNA reads TGCGCCAGCAGCTTGGGACAGAAGTCCTCCTATAATTCACCCCTCCACTTT. As protein: CASSLGQKSSYNSPLHF. This chain joins TRBV5-1 and TRBJ1-6; D perhaps matches TRBD1 (5 bases). The CDR3 runs to 17 residues. Germline CDR1 is SGHRS and CDR2 is YFSETQ. V shed 0 bases and J shed 0 bases, with 10 bases lying between them. The full variable domain, in which reference TRBV5-1 and TRBJ1-6 provide the parts outside the CDR3, is KAGVTQTPRYLIKTRGQQVTLSCSPISGHRSVSWYQQTPGQGLQFLFEYFSETQRNKGNFPGRFSGRQFSNSRSEMNVSTLELGDSALYLCASSLGQKSSYNSPLHFGNGTRLTVT.

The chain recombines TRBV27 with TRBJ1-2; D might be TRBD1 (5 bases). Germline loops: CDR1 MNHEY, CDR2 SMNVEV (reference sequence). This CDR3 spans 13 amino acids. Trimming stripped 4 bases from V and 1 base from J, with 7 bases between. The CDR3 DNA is TGTGCCAGCAGTTCGGACAATAACTATGGCTACACCTTC. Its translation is CASSSDNNYGYTF.

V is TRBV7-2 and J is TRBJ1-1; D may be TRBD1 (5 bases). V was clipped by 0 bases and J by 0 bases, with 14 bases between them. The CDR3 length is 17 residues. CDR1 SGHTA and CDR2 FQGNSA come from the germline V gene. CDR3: CASSLAHRPYMNTEAFF. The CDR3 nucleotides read TGTGCCAGCAGCTTAGCGCACAGGCCCTACATGAACACTGAAGCTTTCTTT. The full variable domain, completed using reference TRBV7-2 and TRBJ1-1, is GAGVSQSPSNKVTEKGKDVELRCDPISGHTALYWYRQSLGQGLEFLIYFQGNSAPDKSGLPSDRFSAERTGGSVSTLTIQRTQQEDSAVYLCASSLAHRPYMNTEAFFGQGTRLTVV.

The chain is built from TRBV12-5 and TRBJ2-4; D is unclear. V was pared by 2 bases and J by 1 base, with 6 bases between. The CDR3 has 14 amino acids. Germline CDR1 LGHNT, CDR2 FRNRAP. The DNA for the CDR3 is TGTGCTAGTGGTTTGATTGATGCCAAAAACATTCAGTACTTC. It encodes CASGLIDAKNIQYF. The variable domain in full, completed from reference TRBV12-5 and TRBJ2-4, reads DARVTQTPRHKVTEMGQEVTMRCQPILGHNTVFWYRQTMMQGLELLAYFRNRAPLDDSGMPKDRFSAEMPDATLATLKIQPSEPRDSAVYFCASGLIDAKNIQYFGAGTRLSVL.

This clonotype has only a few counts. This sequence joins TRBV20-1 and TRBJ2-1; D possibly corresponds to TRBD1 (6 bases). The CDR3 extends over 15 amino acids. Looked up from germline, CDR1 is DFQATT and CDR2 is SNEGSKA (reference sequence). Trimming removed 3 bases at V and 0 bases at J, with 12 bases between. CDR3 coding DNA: TGCAGTGCTAGCTTGAGGGGGAGCTCCTACAATGAGCAGTTCTTC. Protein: CSASLRGSSYNEQFF.

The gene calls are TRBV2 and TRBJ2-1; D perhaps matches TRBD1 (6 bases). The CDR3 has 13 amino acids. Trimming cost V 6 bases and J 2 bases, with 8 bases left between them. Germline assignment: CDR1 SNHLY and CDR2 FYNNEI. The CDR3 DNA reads TGTGCCAGCAGGGACAGCACCTACAATGAGCAGTTCTTC. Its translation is CASRDSTYNEQFF. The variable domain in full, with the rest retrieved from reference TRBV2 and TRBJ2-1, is EPEVTQTPSHQVTQMGQEVILRCVPISNHLYFYWYRQILGQKVEFLVSFYNNEISEKSEIFDDQFSVERPDGSNFTLKIRSTKLEDSAMYFCASRDSTYNEQFFGPGTRLTVL.

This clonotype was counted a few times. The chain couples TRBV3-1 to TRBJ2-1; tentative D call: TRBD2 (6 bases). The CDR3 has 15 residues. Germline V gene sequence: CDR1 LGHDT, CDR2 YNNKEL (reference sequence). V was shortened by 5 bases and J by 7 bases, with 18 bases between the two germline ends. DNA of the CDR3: TGTGCCAGCAGCTCAACGGGACTCCCGCGGAATGAGCAGTTCTTC. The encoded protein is CASSSTGLPRNEQFF.

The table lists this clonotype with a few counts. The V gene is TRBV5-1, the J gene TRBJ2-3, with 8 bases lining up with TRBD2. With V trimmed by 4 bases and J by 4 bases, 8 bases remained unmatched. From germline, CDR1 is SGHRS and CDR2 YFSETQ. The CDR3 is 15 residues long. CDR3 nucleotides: TGCGCCAGCAGCCGAGGGACTAGGGGCCCAGATACGCAGTATTTT. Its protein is CASSRGTRGPDTQYF. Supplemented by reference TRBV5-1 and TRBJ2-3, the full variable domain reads KAGVTQTPRYLIKTRGQQVTLSCSPISGHRSVSWYQQTPGQGLQFLFEYFSETQRNKGNFPGRFSGRQFSNSRSEMNVSTLELGDSALYLCASSRGTRGPDTQYFGPGTRLTVL.

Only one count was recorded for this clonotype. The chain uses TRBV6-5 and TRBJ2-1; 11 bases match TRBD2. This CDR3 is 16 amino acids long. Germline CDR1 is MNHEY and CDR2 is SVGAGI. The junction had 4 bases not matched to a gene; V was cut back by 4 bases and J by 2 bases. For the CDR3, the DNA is TGTGCCAGCAGTTCGACGACTAGCGGGACCTACAATGAGCAGTTCTTC. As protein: CASSSTTSGTYNEQFF.

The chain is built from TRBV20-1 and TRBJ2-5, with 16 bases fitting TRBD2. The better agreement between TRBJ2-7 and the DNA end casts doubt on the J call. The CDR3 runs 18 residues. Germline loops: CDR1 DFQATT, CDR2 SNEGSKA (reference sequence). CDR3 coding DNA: TGCAGTGCTAGGCTAGGGGGACTAGCGGGGGGGCGGCGGTTCGAGCAGTACTTC. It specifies CSARLGGLAGGRRFEQYF.

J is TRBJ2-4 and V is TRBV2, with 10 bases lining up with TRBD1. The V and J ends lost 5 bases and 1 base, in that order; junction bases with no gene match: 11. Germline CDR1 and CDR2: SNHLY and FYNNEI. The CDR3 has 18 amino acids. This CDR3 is CASSYSGQGIRAKNIQYF. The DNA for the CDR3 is TGTGCCAGCAGTTACTCGGGACAGGGGATTAGGGCCAAAAACATTCAGTACTTC. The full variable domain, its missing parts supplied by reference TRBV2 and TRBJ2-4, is EPEVTQTPSHQVTQMGQEVILRCVPISNHLYFYWYRQILGQKVEFLVSFYNNEISEKSEIFDDQFSVERPDGSNFTLKIRSTKLEDSAMYFCASSYSGQGIRAKNIQYFGAGTRLSVL.

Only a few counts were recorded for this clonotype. The CDR3 is CASSASFGVNRRGSSYEQYF. The CDR3 DNA follows: TGTGCCAGCAGCGCGAGCTTTGGTGTTAACAGACGGGGGAGCTCCTACGAGCAGTACTTC. The chain recombines TRBV7-9 with TRBJ2-7, with D maybe TRBD2 (6 bases). Germline V gene data show CDR1 as SEHNR and CDR2 as FQNEAQ (reference sequence). V was shortened by 5 bases and J by 0 bases, with 29 bases between the two germline ends. This CDR3 has 20 amino acids.